The clone carrying this T cell receptor (beta chain) was counted between two and nine times. Its antigen is unidentified. The sample belongs to a study of vaccination and CD4 T cells after COVID-19. Study-level information: Researchers treated cells with overlapping spike peptides taken from SARS-CoV-2, HCoV-NL63, HCoV-OC43 and HCoV-229E.

V lost 3 bases, J lost 5 bases, and 11 bases lay in between. Per the germline V gene, CDR1 is SGHTA and CDR2 is FQGNSA. The CDR3 length is 14 residues. Oncomine TCR Beta short-read sequencing was applied to DNA from cultured CD4+ T cells. Genomic DNA extraction was carried out from cultured CD4+ T cells. MiXCR, run by TCRdb on the PCR reads, gives a single entry per CDR3 protein. This table holds some 13,000 distinct CDR3 sequences, 45% to 55% found once. Study-wide results and caveats: Median counts of SARS-CoV-2-reactive clonotypes increased from 21 to 38; this difference was not significant. Looking at convalescent patients, a median approximately 86% of reactive clones were present only post-vaccination.

The treatment was: approximately nine-day PBMC culture with coronavirus spike peptide pools or control peptides (ViraFEST assay). This clonotype originated in a human donor who had recovered from COVID-19. Sequenced material: CD4+ T cells from blood, cultured in vitro. The chain links TRBV7-2 to TRBJ1-5; perhaps TRBD1 as D (6 bases). The CDR3 nucleotides are TGTGCCAGCAGCTTCGGGACAATCGATCAGCCCCAGCATTTT. Residues: CASSFGTIDQPQHF. Combining the CDR3 with reference TRBV7-2 and TRBJ1-5 gives the whole variable domain GAGVSQSPSNKVTEKGKDVELRCDPISGHTALYWYRQSLGQGLEFLIYFQGNSAPDKSGLPSDRFSAERTGGSVSTLTIQRTQQEDSAVYLCASSFGTIDQPQHFGDGTRLSIL.